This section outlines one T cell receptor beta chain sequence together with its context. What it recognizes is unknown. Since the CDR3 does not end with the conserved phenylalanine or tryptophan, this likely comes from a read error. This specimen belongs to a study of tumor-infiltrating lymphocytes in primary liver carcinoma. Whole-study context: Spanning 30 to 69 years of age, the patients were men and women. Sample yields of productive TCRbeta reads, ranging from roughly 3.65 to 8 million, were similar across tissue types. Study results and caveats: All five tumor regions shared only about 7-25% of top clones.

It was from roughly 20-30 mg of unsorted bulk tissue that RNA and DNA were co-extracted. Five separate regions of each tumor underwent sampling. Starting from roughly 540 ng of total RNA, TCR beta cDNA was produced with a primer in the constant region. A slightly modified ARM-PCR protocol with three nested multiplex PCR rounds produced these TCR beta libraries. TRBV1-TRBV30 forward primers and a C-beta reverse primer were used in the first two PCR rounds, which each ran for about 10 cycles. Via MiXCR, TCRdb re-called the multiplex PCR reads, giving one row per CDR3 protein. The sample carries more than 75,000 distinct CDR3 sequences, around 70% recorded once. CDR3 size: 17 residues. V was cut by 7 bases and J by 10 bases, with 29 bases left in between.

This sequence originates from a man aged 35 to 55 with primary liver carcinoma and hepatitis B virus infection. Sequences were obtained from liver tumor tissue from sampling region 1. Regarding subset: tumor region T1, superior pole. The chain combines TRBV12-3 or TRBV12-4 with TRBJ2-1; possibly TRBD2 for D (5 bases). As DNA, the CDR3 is TGTGCCAGCACCACGGACTGGGGTGGTCTGACTGGGGAAGAGCAGTTCATC. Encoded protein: CASTTDWGGLTGEEQFI.